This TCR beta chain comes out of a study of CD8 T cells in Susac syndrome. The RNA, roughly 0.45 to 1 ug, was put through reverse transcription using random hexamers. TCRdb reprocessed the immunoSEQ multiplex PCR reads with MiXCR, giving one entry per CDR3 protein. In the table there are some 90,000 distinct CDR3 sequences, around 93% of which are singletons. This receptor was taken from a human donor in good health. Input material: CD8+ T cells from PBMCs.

CDR3 region: CASSQEAGSYNSPLHF. CDR3 nucleotides: TGTGCCAGCAGCCAAGAGGCCGGGAGCTATAATTCACCCCTCCACTTT. V gene TRBV3-1 combines with J gene TRBJ1-6; D remains unclear. Germline V gene sequence: CDR1 LGHDT, CDR2 YNNKEL (reference sequence). Trimming stripped 0 bases from V and 3 bases from J, with 9 bases between. The CDR3 has 16 amino acids.